The present T cell receptor (beta chain) was sequenced within a study of cytotoxic CD8 clonotypes in ibrutinib-treated CLL. For the study at large: Sample averages reached 255,043 productive templates and 94,082 productive rearrangements.

This CDR3 region has 15 residues. V was trimmed by 7 bases and J by 0 bases, leaving 15 bases between them. CDR1 MNHNS and CDR2 SASEGT come from the germline V gene. Regarding this clone: Its specificity is unknown.

General study results and limits: Baseline values of clonality outstripped age-matched healthy donors and followed circulating CD8+ T-cell counts.

The assay was immunoSEQ multiplex PCR, and TCRdb's table has in-frame clones only and misses some. The sample consists of roughly 180,000 clones, around 72% of them appearing once. This sequence was found in a human donor with chronic lymphocytic leukemia. The source material was PBMCs, sampled after 24 months of ibrutinib treatment. The chain carries TRBV6-1 and TRBJ1-2; TRBD1 might be the D (6 bases). CDR3 amino acids: CASTLTTGANYGYTF. The CDR3 DNA follows: TGTGCCAGCACGCTAACGACAGGAGCTAACTATGGCTACACCTTC.